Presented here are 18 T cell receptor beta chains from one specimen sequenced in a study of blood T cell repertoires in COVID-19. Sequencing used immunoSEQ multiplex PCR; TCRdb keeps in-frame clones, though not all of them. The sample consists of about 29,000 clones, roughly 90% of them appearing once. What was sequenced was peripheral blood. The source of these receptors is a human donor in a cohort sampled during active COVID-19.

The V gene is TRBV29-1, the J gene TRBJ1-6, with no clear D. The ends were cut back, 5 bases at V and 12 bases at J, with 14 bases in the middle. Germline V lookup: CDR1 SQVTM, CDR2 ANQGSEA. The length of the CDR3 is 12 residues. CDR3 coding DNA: TGCAGCGTTCGTCCCCCCTATGGACCCCTCCACTTT. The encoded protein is CSVRPPYGPLHF.

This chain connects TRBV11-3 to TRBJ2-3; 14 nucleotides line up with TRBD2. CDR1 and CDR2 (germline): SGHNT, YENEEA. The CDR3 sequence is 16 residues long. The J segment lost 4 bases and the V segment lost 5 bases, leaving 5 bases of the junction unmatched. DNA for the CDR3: TGTGCCAGCAGCCCAAGACTAGCGGGGGGGCCAGATACGCAGTATTTT. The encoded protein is CASSPRLAGGPDTQYF.

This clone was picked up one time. CDR3 residues: CASSRDGGYGYTF. CDR3 nucleotides: TGTGCCAGTAGTAGGGACGGGGGCTATGGCTACACCTTC. V is TRBV19 and J is TRBJ1-2; a weak D match, TRBD1 (5 bases). This CDR3 is 13 amino acids long. The germline V gene encodes CDR1 LNHDA and CDR2 SQIVND (reference sequence). V dropped 4 bases and J dropped 4 bases, with 10 bases sitting between them.

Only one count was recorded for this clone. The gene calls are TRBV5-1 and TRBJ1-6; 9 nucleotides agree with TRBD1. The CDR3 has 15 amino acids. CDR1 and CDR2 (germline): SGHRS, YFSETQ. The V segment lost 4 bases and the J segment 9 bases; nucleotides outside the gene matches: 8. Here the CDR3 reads CASSTQQGAGSPLHF. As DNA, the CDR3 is TGCGCCAGCAGCACGCAACAGGGGGCAGGTTCACCCCTCCACTTT. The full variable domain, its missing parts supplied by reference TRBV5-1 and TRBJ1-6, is KAGVTQTPRYLIKTRGQQVTLSCSPISGHRSVSWYQQTPGQGLQFLFEYFSETQRNKGNFPGRFSGRQFSNSRSEMNVSTLELGDSALYLCASSTQQGAGSPLHFGNGTRLTVT.

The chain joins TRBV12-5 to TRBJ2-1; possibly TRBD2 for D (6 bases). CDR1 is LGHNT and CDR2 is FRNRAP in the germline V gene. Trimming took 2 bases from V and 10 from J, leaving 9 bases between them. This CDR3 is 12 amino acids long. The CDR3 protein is CASGLSGWEQFF. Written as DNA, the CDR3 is TGTGCTAGTGGTTTGAGCGGGTGGGAGCAGTTCTTC.

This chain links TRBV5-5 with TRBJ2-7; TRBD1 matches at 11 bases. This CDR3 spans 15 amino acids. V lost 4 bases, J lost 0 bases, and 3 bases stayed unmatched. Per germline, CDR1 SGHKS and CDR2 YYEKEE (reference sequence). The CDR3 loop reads CASSLGTGGSYEQYF. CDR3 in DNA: TGTGCCAGCAGCCTCGGGACAGGGGGCTCCTACGAGCAGTACTTC.

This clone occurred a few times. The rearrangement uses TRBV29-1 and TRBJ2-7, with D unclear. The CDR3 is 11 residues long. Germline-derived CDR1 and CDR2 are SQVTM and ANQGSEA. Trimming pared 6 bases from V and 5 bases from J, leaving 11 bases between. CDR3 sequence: CSVSNINEQYF. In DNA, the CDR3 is TGCAGCGTGTCCAACATTAACGAGCAGTACTTC.

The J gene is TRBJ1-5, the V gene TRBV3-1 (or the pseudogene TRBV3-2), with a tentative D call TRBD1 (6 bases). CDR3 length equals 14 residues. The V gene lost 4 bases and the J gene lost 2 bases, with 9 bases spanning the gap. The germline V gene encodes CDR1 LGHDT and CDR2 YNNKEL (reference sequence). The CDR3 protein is CASSRQVGNQPQHF. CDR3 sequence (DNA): TGTGCCAGCAGCCGACAGGTAGGCAATCAGCCCCAGCATTTT.

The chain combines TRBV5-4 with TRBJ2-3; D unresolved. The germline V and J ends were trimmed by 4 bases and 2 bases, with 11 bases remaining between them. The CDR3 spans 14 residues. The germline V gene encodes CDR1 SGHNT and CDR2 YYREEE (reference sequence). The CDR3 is CASSPRRNTDTQYF. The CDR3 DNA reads TGTGCCAGCAGCCCTAGGCGGAACACAGATACGCAGTATTTT.

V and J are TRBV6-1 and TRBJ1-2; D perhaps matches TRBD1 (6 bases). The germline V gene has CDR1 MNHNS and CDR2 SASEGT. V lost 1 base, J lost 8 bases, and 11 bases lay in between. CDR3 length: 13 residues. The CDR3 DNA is TGTGCCAGCAGTGAAGTAGGGGGGGGAGGCTACACCTTC. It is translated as CASSEVGGGGYTF.

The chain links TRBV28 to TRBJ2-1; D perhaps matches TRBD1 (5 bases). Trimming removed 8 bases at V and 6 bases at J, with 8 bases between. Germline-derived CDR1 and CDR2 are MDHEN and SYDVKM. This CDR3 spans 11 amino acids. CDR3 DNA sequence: TGTGCCAGCCAGGGATTCAATGAGCAGTTCTTC. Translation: CASQGFNEQFF. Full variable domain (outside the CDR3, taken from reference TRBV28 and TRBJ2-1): DVKVTQSSRYLVKRTGEKVFLECVQDMDHENMFWYRQDPGLGLRLIYFSYDVKMKEKGDIPEGYSVSREKKERFSLILESASTNQTSMYLCASQGFNEQFFGPGTRLTVL.

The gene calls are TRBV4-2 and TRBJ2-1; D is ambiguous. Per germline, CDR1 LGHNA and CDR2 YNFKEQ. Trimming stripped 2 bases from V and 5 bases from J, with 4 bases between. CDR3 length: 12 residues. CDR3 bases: TGTGCCAGCAGCCAAATAGACAATGAGCAGTTCTTC. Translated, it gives CASSQIDNEQFF.

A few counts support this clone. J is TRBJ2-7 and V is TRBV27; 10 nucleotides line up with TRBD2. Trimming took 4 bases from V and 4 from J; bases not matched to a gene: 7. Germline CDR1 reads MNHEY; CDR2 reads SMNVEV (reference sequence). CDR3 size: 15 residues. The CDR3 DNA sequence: TGTGCCAGCAGTTCGTTACTAGCGGGGTTGTACGAGCAGTACTTC. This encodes CASSSLLAGLYEQYF.

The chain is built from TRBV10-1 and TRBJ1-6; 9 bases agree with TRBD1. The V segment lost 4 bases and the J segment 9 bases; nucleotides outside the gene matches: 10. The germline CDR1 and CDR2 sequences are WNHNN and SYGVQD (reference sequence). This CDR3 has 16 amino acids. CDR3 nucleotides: TGCGCCAGCAGTGCTGCCGGACAGGGGCCGTGTTCACCCCTCCACTTT. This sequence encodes CASSAAGQGPCSPLHF.

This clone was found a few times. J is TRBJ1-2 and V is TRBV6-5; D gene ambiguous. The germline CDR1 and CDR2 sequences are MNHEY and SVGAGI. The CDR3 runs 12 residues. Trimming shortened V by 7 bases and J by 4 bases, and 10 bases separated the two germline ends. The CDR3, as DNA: TGTGCCAGCACCTCAGGCTCCTATGGCTACACCTTC. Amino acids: CASTSGSYGYTF.

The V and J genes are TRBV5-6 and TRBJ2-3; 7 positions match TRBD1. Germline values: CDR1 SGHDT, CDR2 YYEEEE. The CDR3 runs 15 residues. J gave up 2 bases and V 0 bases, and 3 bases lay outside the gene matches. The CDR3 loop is CASSLGDRNTDTQYF. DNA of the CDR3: TGTGCCAGCAGCTTGGGGGACAGAAACACAGATACGCAGTATTTT.

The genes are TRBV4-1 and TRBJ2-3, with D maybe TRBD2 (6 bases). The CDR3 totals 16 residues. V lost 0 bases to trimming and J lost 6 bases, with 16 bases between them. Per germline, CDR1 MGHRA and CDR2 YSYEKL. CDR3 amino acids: CASSQDKAHGGDTQYF. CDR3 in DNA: TGCGCCAGCAGCCAAGATAAGGCCCACGGAGGGGATACGCAGTATTTT.

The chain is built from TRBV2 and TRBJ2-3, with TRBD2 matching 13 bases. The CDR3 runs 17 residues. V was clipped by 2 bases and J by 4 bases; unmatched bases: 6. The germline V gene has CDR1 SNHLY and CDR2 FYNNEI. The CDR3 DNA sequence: TGTGCCAGCAGTGAATCACTAGCGGGGGGGCAGTCAGATACGCAGTATTTT. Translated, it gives CASSESLAGGQSDTQYF.